This T cell receptor beta chain comes out of a study of blood T cell repertoires in COVID-19. Overall study: Researchers got acute and convalescent COVID-19 samples from the United States, Italy and Spain. PBMCs, B-cell-depleted T cells, or T cells provided the cDNA or gDNA that made up the material.

In the authors' workflow: Reference gene primer amplification gave nucleated cell count estimates. The method was immunoSEQ multiplex PCR; TCRdb's version includes in-frame clones alone and lacks a portion of them. The V and J calls and the clone size are those of that table, but D and trimming were determined from the DNA. The repertoire holds over 95,000 clones, with 85% to 90% as singletons. J lost 2 bases, V lost 1 base, and 4 bases had no gene match. Per the germline V gene, CDR1 is SGHDT and CDR2 is YYEEEE. This CDR3 has 15 amino acids. This rearrangement joins TRBV5-6 to TRBJ2-3; TRBD1 agrees at 7 bases. The sequence was collected from a human donor with acute or convalescent COVID-19. The donor label of this sample is uncertain. Sequenced material: peripheral blood. The CDR3 here is CASSLLGQPTDTQYF. The CDR3 DNA is TGTGCCAGCAGCTTGTTGGGACAGCCCACAGATACGCAGTATTTT.